These 21 T cell receptor beta chains share one sample of origin, sequenced in a study of blood T cell repertoires in COVID-19. The protocol was immunoSEQ multiplex PCR, while the TCRdb copy is restricted to in-frame clones and leaves out a portion. In the table there are about 250,000 clones, 84% of which are singletons. The sequenced sample was peripheral blood. These receptors all stem from a woman in her thirties or forties who had recovered from COVID-19.

DNA for the CDR3: TGCAGCGTTTCGAAGTCAGGGAACACTGAAGCTTTCTTT. Protein product: CSVSKSGNTEAFF. V and J are TRBV29-1 and TRBJ1-1, with no clear D. The CDR3 spans 13 residues. Trimming removed 5 bases at V and 1 base at J, with 11 bases between. The germline V gene has CDR1 SQVTM and CDR2 ANQGSEA. The whole variable domain, filled in from reference TRBV29-1 and TRBJ1-1, reads SAVISQKPSRDICQRGTSLTIQCQVDSQVTMMFWYRQQPGQSLTLIATANQGSEATYESGFVIDKFPISRPNLTFSTLTVSNMSPEDSSIYLCSVSKSGNTEAFFGQGTRLTVV.

The rearrangement joins TRBV3-1 (or the pseudogene TRBV3-2) to TRBJ1-2; D perhaps matches TRBD1 (5 bases). With 4 bases removed from V and 12 bases from J, the gap between germline ends came to 12 bases. The germline CDR1 and CDR2 sequences are LGHDT and YNNKEL (reference sequence). This CDR3 has 11 residues. CDR3 nucleotides: TGTGCCAGCAGCCTCGGGCAGGGTCACACCTTC. This translates into CASSLGQGHTF.

The V call is TRBV7-9, the J call TRBJ2-7, with D maybe TRBD1 (6 bases). The CDR3 runs to 16 residues. V was cut by 5 bases and J by 5 bases, with 22 bases left in between. Germline V gives CDR1 SEHNR, CDR2 FQNEAQ (reference sequence). The DNA of the CDR3 is TGTGCCAGCAGCCTGAGAACAGGGAGCGGTCTAAACGAGCAGTACTTC. Translated, it gives CASSLRTGSGLNEQYF.

The rearrangement links TRBV5-1 to TRBJ1-4, with a weak D call TRBD1 (6 bases). The CDR3 runs 15 residues. V gave up 4 bases and J gave up 0 bases, with 10 bases separating them. Germline V gene sequence: CDR1 SGHRS, CDR2 YFSETQ. CDR3 residues: CASSEGQPTNEKLFF. The DNA for the CDR3 is TGCGCCAGCAGCGAAGGACAGCCAACTAATGAAAAACTGTTTTTT.

The V and J genes are TRBV11-2 and TRBJ2-1, with D maybe TRBD1 (5 bases). This CDR3 is 14 amino acids long. V lost 2 bases, J lost 8 bases, and 13 bases lay in between. In germline, CDR1 is SGHAT, CDR2 FQNNGV. The CDR3 bases are TGTGCCAGCAGCTTATGGGCAGGGATTGATGAGCAGTTCTTC. Translation gives CASSLWAGIDEQFF.

The chain carries TRBV7-9 and TRBJ1-6; no clear D gene. The V end was cut by 5 bases, the J end by 9 bases, with 8 bases between. CDR3 length equals 12 residues. Germline CDR1 SEHNR, CDR2 FQNEAQ (reference sequence). CDR3 amino acids: CASSPTGSPLHF. Written as DNA, the CDR3 is TGTGCCAGCAGCCCGACGGGTTCACCCCTCCACTTT.

The chain uses TRBV10-3 and TRBJ2-2, with 7 positions matching TRBD2. Germline V gives CDR1 ENHRY, CDR2 SYGVKD. This CDR3 is 15 amino acids long. The ends lost 4 bases at V and 1 base at J; junction bases unmatched: 3. The CDR3, as DNA: TGTGCCATCAGTGGATTAGCGGGGAACACCGGGGAGCTGTTTTTT. This encodes CAISGLAGNTGELFF.

This chain uses TRBV25-1 with TRBJ2-7; 9 nucleotides agree with TRBD1. Germline CDR1 is MGHDK and CDR2 is SYGVNS. The CDR3 is 11 amino acids. V lost 4 bases to trimming and J lost 13 bases; unmatched junction nucleotides: 5. CDR3 in DNA: TGTGCCAGCAGTGTTGGGACAGGGAGATACTTC. This gives the protein CASSVGTGRYF.

The chain has TRBV3-1 (or the pseudogene TRBV3-2) and TRBJ1-4; D gene unclear. The CDR3 is 17 amino acids. Trimming took off 4 bases at V and 0 bases at J, with 15 bases between the two ends. Germline loops: CDR1 LGHDT, CDR2 YNNKEL (reference sequence). The DNA of the CDR3 is TGTGCCAGCAGCCTATTTAAAGACACTGCAACTAATGAAAAACTGTTTTTT. This encodes CASSLFKDTATNEKLFF.

The rearrangement links TRBV28 to TRBJ2-5; 11 nucleotides agree with TRBD1. Germline V gene lookup returns CDR1 MDHEN and CDR2 SYDVKM. The length of the CDR3 is 14 residues. Trimming took 6 bases from V and 5 from J; bases not matched to a gene: 5. The CDR3 loop reads CASSWDRGGETQYF. The CDR3 nucleotides read TGTGCCAGCAGCTGGGACAGGGGGGGGGAGACCCAGTACTTC.

V usage is TRBV2 and J usage is TRBJ1-2, with TRBD1 as a possible D gene (5 bases). The germline gives CDR1 SNHLY, CDR2 FYNNEI. Trimming removed 10 bases at V and 8 bases at J, with 17 bases between. The CDR3 length is 12 residues. CDR3 in DNA: TGTGCCACCAAAATGGAGGGGCTCGGCTACACCTTC. Translating gives CATKMEGLGYTF. The whole variable domain, filled in from reference TRBV2 and TRBJ1-2, reads EPEVTQTPSHQVTQMGQEVILRCVPISNHLYFYWYRQILGQKVEFLVSFYNNEISEKSEIFDDQFSVERPDGSNFTLKIRSTKLEDSAMYFCATKMEGLGYTFGSGTRLTVV.

The V call is TRBV7-9, the J call TRBJ2-7, with 9 bases fitting TRBD1. The CDR3 sequence is 19 residues long. The J segment lost 5 bases and the V segment lost 6 bases, leaving 23 bases of the junction unmatched. The V gene's germline CDR1 is SEHNR and CDR2 FQNEAQ (reference sequence). The CDR3 bases are TGTGCCAGCAGACCGAACAGGGGGCGAGTCGAGGATGGGTCGAACGAGCAGTACTTC. It translates to CASRPNRGRVEDGSNEQYF.

The CDR3 protein is CSAPYYGYTF. In nucleotides, the CDR3 is TGCAGTGCTCCTTACTATGGCTACACCTTC. The chain combines TRBV20-1 with TRBJ1-2, with D uncertain. There are 10 residues in the CDR3. Trimming pared 5 bases from V and 3 bases from J, leaving 4 bases between. CDR1 and CDR2 from the germline V gene are DFQATT and SNEGSKA (reference sequence).

In its sample, this clone was seen once. CDR3 sequence reads: CASSQSERSYGYTF. In DNA, the CDR3 is TGTGCCAGCAGCCAATCAGAGCGGAGCTATGGCTACACCTTC. The V gene is TRBV16, the J gene TRBJ1-2; D is uncertain. V gave up 0 bases and J gave up 4 bases, with 9 bases separating them. The length of the CDR3 is 14 residues. Germline loops: CDR1 KGHSY, CDR2 FQNENV. The full variable domain, rest sourced from reference TRBV16 and TRBJ1-2, is GEEVAQTPKHLVRGEGQKAKLYCAPIKGHSYVFWYQQVLKNEFKFLISFQNENVFDETGMPKERFSAKCLPNSPCSLEIQATKLEDSAVYFCASSQSERSYGYTFGSGTRLTVV.

V usage is TRBV7-9 and J usage is TRBJ2-5; 11 bases map to TRBD2. CDR3 length equals 16 residues. V shed 6 bases, J shed 4 bases, and the junction held 10 bases outside the gene matches. The germline V gene has CDR1 SEHNR and CDR2 FQNEAQ (reference sequence). CDR3 residues: CASRPSGGLMGETQYF. CDR3 DNA sequence: TGTGCCAGCAGACCTAGCGGGGGGCTCATGGGAGAGACCCAGTACTTC.

J is TRBJ2-5 and V is TRBV28; 7 bases align to TRBD1. V shed 3 bases, J shed 1 base, and the junction held 5 bases outside the gene matches. CDR1 and CDR2 (germline): MDHEN, SYDVKM. CDR3 length equals 15 residues. The CDR3 DNA sequence: TGTGCCAGCAGTTTGAGACAGGGACCCCAAGAGACCCAGTACTTC. This codes for CASSLRQGPQETQYF.

The chain recombines TRBV5-5 with TRBJ2-5; 13 bases line up with TRBD2. The CDR3 is 17 residues long. V lost 1 base, J lost 2 bases, and 5 bases stayed unmatched. Germline CDR1 reads SGHKS; CDR2 reads YYEKEE (reference sequence). DNA for the CDR3: TGTGCCAGCAGCTTGACGCCGACTAGCGGGGGGCAAGAGACCCAGTACTTC. It translates to CASSLTPTSGGQETQYF.

This clone was seen only a few times. The chain combines TRBV15 with TRBJ1-5; a possible D gene is TRBD1 (6 bases). V was trimmed by 0 bases and J by 9 bases, leaving 15 bases between them. The CDR3 is 15 amino acids. Germline CDR1 and CDR2: LNHNV and YYDKDF (reference sequence). In DNA form, the CDR3 reads TGTGCCACCAGCAGAGACCGGACAGAAATCGTGCCCCAGCATTTT. Translated: CATSRDRTEIVPQHF. Full variable domain (outside the CDR3, taken from reference TRBV15 and TRBJ1-5): DAMVIQNPRYQVTQFGKPVTLSCSQTLNHNVMYWYQQKSSQAPKLLFHYYDKDFNNEADTPDNFQSRRPNTSFCFLDIRSPGLGDTAMYLCATSRDRTEIVPQHFGDGTRLSIL.

The chain recombines TRBV28 with TRBJ2-3; D is undetermined. Between the trimmed V and J ends, which lost 2 bases and 0 bases, there was a span of 9 bases. The germline V gene has CDR1 MDHEN and CDR2 SYDVKM. The CDR3 totals 15 residues. The CDR3 bases are TGTGCCAGCAGTTTAAAGCGCCCGAGCACAGATACGCAGTATTTT. Amino acids: CASSLKRPSTDTQYF.

In this sample, this clone turned up a few times. The chain employs TRBV5-4 and TRBJ2-2; tentatively, D is TRBD2 (7 bases). The CDR3 runs 15 residues. The V gene's germline CDR1 is SGHNT and CDR2 YYREEE (reference sequence). V dropped 4 bases and J dropped 4 bases, with 14 bases sitting between them. DNA for the CDR3: TGTGCCAGCAGCCGGGGGGCCGTGAGCACCGGGGAGCTGTTTTTT. It translates to CASSRGAVSTGELFF. Filled out from reference TRBV5-4 and TRBJ2-2, the complete variable domain reads ETGVTQSPTHLIKTRGQQVTLRCSSQSGHNTVSWYQQALGQGPQFIFQYYREEENGRGNFPPRFSGLQFPNYSSELNVNALELDDSALYLCASSRGAVSTGELFFGEGSRLTVL.

The V call is TRBV7-9, the J call TRBJ2-5; 11 nucleotides agree with TRBD1. Per the germline V gene, CDR1 is SEHNR and CDR2 is FQNEAQ (reference sequence). The CDR3 spans 15 residues. The V gene end was trimmed by 3 bases and the J gene end by 2 bases; junction bases not matched to a gene: 2. The CDR3 bases are TGTGCCAGCAGCTTCGGGACAGGGGGTCAAGAGACCCAGTACTTC. Translation: CASSFGTGGQETQYF. Based on the CDR3 plus reference TRBV7-9 and TRBJ2-5, the full variable domain is DTGVSQNPRHKITKRGQNVTFRCDPISEHNRLYWYRQTLGQGPEFLTYFQNEAQLEKSRLLSDRFSAERPKGSFSTLEIQRTEQGDSAMYLCASSFGTGGQETQYFGPGTRLLVL.